This T cell receptor beta chain was documented in a study of cytomegalovirus exposure and HLA in healthy donors. This CDR3 has 15 amino acids. Per germline, CDR1 MNHEY and CDR2 SVGAGI. V dropped 6 bases and J dropped 9; count of bases not matched to a gene: 10. Repertoires were generated with immunoSEQ multiplex PCR, while TCRdb's copy carries only in-frame clones and drops some. This sample has fewer than 85,000 clones, with 94% found just once. This clonotype was sampled from a young woman in good health and CMV-seronegative. The chain has TRBV6-5 and TRBJ1-6, with 8 bases fitting TRBD1. The sample taken for sequencing was PBMCs. The CDR3 DNA sequence: TGTGCCAGCAGCCCCTCCAGGGGGCCGGGTTCACCCCTCCACTTT. Residues: CASSPSRGPGSPLHF.